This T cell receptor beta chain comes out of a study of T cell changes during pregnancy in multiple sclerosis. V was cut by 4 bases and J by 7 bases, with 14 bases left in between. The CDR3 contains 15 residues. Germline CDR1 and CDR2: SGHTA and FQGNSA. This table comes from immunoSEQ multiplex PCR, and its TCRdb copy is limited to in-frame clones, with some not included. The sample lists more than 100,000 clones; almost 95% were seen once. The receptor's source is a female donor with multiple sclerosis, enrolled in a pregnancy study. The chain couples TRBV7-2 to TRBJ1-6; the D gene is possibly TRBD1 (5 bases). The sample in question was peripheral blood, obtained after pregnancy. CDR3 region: CASSSLTPGNSPLHF. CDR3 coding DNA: TGTGCCAGCAGCTCCCTGACACCAGGGAATTCACCCCTCCACTTT.